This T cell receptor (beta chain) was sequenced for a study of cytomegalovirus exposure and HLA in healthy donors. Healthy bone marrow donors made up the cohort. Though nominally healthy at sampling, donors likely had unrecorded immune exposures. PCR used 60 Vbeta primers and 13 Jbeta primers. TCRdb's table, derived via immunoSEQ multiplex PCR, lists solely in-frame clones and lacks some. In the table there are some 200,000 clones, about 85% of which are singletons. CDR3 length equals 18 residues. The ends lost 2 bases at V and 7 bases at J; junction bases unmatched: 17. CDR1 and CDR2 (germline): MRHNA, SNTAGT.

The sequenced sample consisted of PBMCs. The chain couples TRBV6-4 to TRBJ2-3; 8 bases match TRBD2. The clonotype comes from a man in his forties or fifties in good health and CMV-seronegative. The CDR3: CASSDIFGGRGEPYTQYF. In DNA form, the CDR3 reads TGTGCCAGCAGTGACATATTCGGGGGGCGGGGGGAACCTTATACGCAGTATTTT.